This T cell receptor beta chain was obtained from a study of radiotherapy plus CTLA-4 blockade in lung cancer. Study-wide background: Disease control was achieved by about 29% of patients, and objective responses by 15% to 20%.

Using immunoSEQ multiplex PCR, the repertoire was profiled, and TCRdb retains in-frame clones only, with some absent. The top ten hold about 6% of the sample, which has tens of thousands of clones, 85% seen once. With regard to this clone: The target antigen is unknown.

Findings and caveats of the study: The authors reported that early blood T cell clone dynamics, with interferon-beta, best predicted response. TCR clones from tumors expanded in blood after radiotherapy plus ipilimumab.

CDR1 and CDR2 (germline): SGHVS, FNYEAQ. This CDR3 region has 16 residues. The junction had 7 bases not matched to a gene; V was cut back by 1 base and J by 9 bases. This TCR was recovered from a human donor with non-small cell lung cancer who had stable disease on radiotherapy plus ipilimumab. J is TRBJ2-1 and V is TRBV7-6; 12 nucleotides match TRBD2. The sample here was peripheral blood, taken from a patient treated with radiotherapy plus ipilimumab. This CDR3 is CASSLEGLAGVGEQFF. The CDR3 coding sequence is TGTGCCAGCAGCTTAGAGGGACTAGCGGGTGTGGGTGAGCAGTTCTTC.